This TCR beta chain was sequenced in a study of identical twins. Healthy Caucasian individuals made up all the donors. General observations from the study: Out-of-frame alpha sequences common to twins were enriched for low generation probability. Insertions ran lower in abundant cord blood beta clonotypes, though not in memory repertoires. Models, which agreed with sharing between unrelated individuals, nonetheless underestimated the out-of-frame TCR alpha sharing seen in monozygotic twins.

This CDR3 comprises 15 residues. Germline lookup yields CDR1 LGHDT and CDR2 YNNKEL (reference sequence). After removal of 1 base from V and 5 bases from J, the junction contained 7 bases not matched to a gene. Of note for this clonotype: Its antigen is unidentified.

Via MiXCR, TCRdb re-called the 5' RACE reads, giving one row per CDR3 protein. Of more than 1.5 million distinct CDR3 sequences listed, about 30% are singletons. Material: cord blood. This rearrangement joins TRBV3-1 to TRBJ1-2; 7 bases fit TRBD1. This receptor was taken from a newborn girl in good health. CDR3 sequence: CASSQVVGGEYGYTF. The CDR3 DNA follows: TGTGCCAGCAGCCAAGTCGTAGGGGGCGAATATGGCTACACCTTC.